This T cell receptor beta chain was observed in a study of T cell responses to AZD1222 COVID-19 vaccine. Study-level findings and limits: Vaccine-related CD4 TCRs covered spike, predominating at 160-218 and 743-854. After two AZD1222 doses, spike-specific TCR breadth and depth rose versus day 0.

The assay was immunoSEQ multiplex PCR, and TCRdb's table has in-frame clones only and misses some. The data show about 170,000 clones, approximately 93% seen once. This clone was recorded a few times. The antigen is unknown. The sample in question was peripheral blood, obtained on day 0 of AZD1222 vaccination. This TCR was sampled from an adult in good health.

The CDR3 loop is CASSLAVVGTEAFF. The DNA for the CDR3 is TGTGCCAGCAGCTTAGCGGTGGTAGGGACTGAAGCTTTCTTT. The rearrangement uses TRBV7-9 and TRBJ1-1; D not certain. This CDR3 spans 14 amino acids. Germline lookup yields CDR1 SEHNR and CDR2 FQNEAQ (reference sequence). Deletions cut 0 bases from V and 5 bases from J, with 10 bases between.